Listed below are T cell receptor beta chains from one sample, sequenced in a study of shared clonotypes between healthy human individuals. Only in-frame clones appear in the TCRdb table, and some are missing; sequencing was by immunoSEQ multiplex PCR. The table shows 490,000 or so clones, with 76% occurring only once. Sequencing was done on a sample of PBMCs. Receptors were obtained from a woman in her thirties or forties in good health. Some clones in this sample may be carry-over from other donors' samples. Each CDR3 is given with its conserved first and last residue. The D gene is left open where the match is weak. Rows may omit the clone size; those that give it use once, few, many or a size class.

TRBV7-3	few	NA	TRBJ1-1	TGTGCCAGCAGCTTATCAGGACCGAACACTGAAGCTTTCTTT	CASSLSGPNTEAFF
TRBV7-2	NA	TRBD1	TRBJ1-2	TGTGCCAGCAGCTTGACCAGGGGGGACTATGGCTACACCTTC	CASSLTRGDYGYTF
TRBV5-1	NA	NA	TRBJ1-1	TGCGCCAGCAGCTTTTCGGCGGCAGGGGCCACTGAAGCTTTCTTT	CASSFSAAGATEAFF
TRBV30	NA	NA	TRBJ1-5	TGTGCCTGGGCTATTGGCAGCCAGAATCAGCCCCAGCATTTT	CAWAIGSQNQPQHF
TRBV6-1	NA	NA	TRBJ1-1	TGTGCCAGCAGTGTGGTTATCAGAGAAGCTTTCTTT	CASSVVIREAFF
TRBV4-1	NA	TRBD2	TRBJ2-3	TGCGCCAGCAGCCAAGGCAAAGGGGGTCTAGCGGGAGGGCCCGGCACAGATACGCAGTATTTT	CASSQGKGGLAGGPGTDTQYF
TRBV7-2	NA	TRBD2	TRBJ2-1	TGTGCCAGCAGCTCCACAAGACTAGCCCGATCCTACAATGAGCAGTTCTTC	CASSSTRLARSYNEQFF
TRBV5-1	few	TRBD2	TRBJ2-7	TGCGCCAGCAGCTTGAGGTCAGGCGGGACTACAATCCTCTACGAGCAGTACTTC	CASSLRSGGTTILYEQYF
TRBV28	NA	NA	TRBJ2-7	TGTGCCAGCAGCCGACCTCAGCCCCACGAGCAGTACTTC	CASSRPQPHEQYF
TRBV9	NA	NA	TRBJ2-7	TGTGCCAGCAGTGGTGGGGCTATGCGGTACGAGCAGTACTTC	CASSGGAMRYEQYF
TRBV19	NA	NA	TRBJ2-1	TGTGCCAGTACCCACTTACTAGGAAACAATGAGCAGTTCTTC	CASTHLLGNNEQFF
TRBV7-2	NA	NA	TRBJ1-2	TGTGCCAGCAGCGGAGGGGTGAGCATCGATGGCTACACCTTC	CASSGGVSIDGYTF
TRBV27	NA	NA	TRBJ2-3	TGTGCCACCTACTCTCGGCAGGGAGGCGATACGCAGTATTTT	CATYSRQGGDTQYF
TRBV11-2	NA	TRBD2	TRBJ2-7	TGTGCCAGCAGCTTGGCCGGACTAGCGGGCTACGAGCAGTACTTC	CASSLAGLAGYEQYF